These 21 T cell receptor beta chains were sequenced from one sample in a study of T-cell reconstitution after alpha-beta-depleted transplantation in children. For TCRbeta, the library was prepared with unique molecular identifiers. TCRdb ran MiXCR on the PCR reads and lists one entry per CDR3 protein. The sample yields about 500,000 distinct CDR3 sequences, about an eighth seen once. This sample comprised PBMCs, mostly from graft donor cells, obtained 180 days after TCRalphabeta/CD19-depleted stem cell transplant. The receptor source for this set is a female patient aged 2-15 years who had a stem cell transplant for aplastic anemia, so the T cells may come from the graft donor.

The rearrangement uses TRBV28 and TRBJ1-2, with D possibly being TRBD1 (6 bases). Germline V CDR1 and CDR2: MDHEN, SYDVKM. V dropped 7 bases and J dropped 8 bases, with 17 bases sitting between them. The CDR3 loop spans 13 amino acids. The CDR3 coding sequence is TGTGCCAGCACGGGGGGCCCATTGGGAGGCTACACCTTC. This translates into CASTGGPLGGYTF.

V usage is TRBV12-3 or TRBV12-4 and J usage is TRBJ1-2; D is possibly TRBD1 (5 bases). The length of the CDR3 is 14 residues. V was clipped by 5 bases and J by 2 bases, with 12 bases between them. CDR3 in DNA: TGTGCCAGCAGTAAGGCAGGGTCAAACTATGGCTACACCTTC. Translating it yields CASSKAGSNYGYTF.

V gene TRBV7-2 combines with J gene TRBJ1-2; maybe TRBD1 (6 bases). The V end lost 5 bases, the J end lost 6 bases, and 25 bases lay between the germline ends. The CDR3 loop spans 17 amino acids. CDR1 and CDR2 (germline): SGHTA, FQGNSA. The CDR3 sequence: CASSPRYGGVGFHGYTF. CDR3 coding DNA: TGTGCCAGCAGCCCCCGCTATGGGGGCGTAGGTTTCCATGGCTACACCTTC.

This clonotype was seen more than once but under ten times. This chain joins TRBV12-3 or TRBV12-4 and TRBJ2-7, with TRBD1 identical over 9 bases. The CDR3 spans 13 residues. The V segment lost 8 bases and the J segment 2 bases; nucleotides outside the gene matches: 4. The CDR3 spells CASQQGAAYEQYF. DNA for the CDR3: TGTGCCAGCCAACAGGGGGCCGCCTACGAGCAGTACTTC.

This clonotype appeared many times. The J gene is TRBJ2-7, the V gene TRBV7-8, with D hard to call. Germline CDR1 is SGHVS and CDR2 is FQNEAQ. The V end was cut by 5 bases, the J end by 3 bases, with 14 bases between. The CDR3 runs to 14 residues. The DNA for the CDR3 is TGTGCCAGCAGCCTCACCCCGCTACGCTACGAGCAGTACTTC. Its protein product is CASSLTPLRYEQYF.

The rearrangement joins TRBV10-3 to TRBJ2-3; TRBD1 agrees at 7 bases. Germline assignment: CDR1 ENHRY and CDR2 SYGVKD. The V gene end was trimmed by 7 bases and the J gene end by 2 bases; junction bases not matched to a gene: 12. The CDR3 consists of 16 residues. In DNA form, the CDR3 reads TGTGCCATCAAAACCCGGGACAGCGATTTCACAGATACGCAGTATTTT. It yields the protein CAIKTRDSDFTDTQYF.

The CDR3 is CASSPLSRDRGPNYGYTF. In nucleotides, the CDR3 is TGTGCCAGCAGCCCGCTGAGCCGGGACAGGGGGCCGAACTATGGCTACACCTTC. The J gene is TRBJ1-2, the V gene TRBV7-7; 12 positions match TRBD1. V lost 5 bases, J lost 2 bases, and 12 bases stayed unmatched. This CDR3 spans 18 amino acids. CDR1 is SSHAT and CDR2 is FNYEAQ in the germline V gene (reference sequence).

This clonotype was seen repeatedly, ten times or more. J is TRBJ1-1 and V is TRBV28; D gene ambiguous. The V end was cut by 3 bases, the J end by 0 bases, with 17 bases between. This CDR3 contains 17 residues. Per germline, CDR1 MDHEN and CDR2 SYDVKM. CDR3 protein: CASSFYPRPRVNTEAFF. In nucleotides, the CDR3 is TGTGCCAGCAGTTTCTACCCCCGACCGCGGGTGAACACTGAAGCTTTCTTT.

This chain joins TRBV3-1 and TRBJ2-2; D gene unclear. V shed 1 base and J shed 5 bases, with 11 bases lying between them. The germline CDR1 and CDR2 sequences are LGHDT and YNNKEL (reference sequence). CDR3 length: 15 residues. The CDR3 sequence is CASSQAGPRTGELFF. Written as DNA, the CDR3 is TGTGCCAGCAGCCAAGCAGGACCGAGGACCGGGGAGCTGTTTTTT.

There are a few counts of this clonotype. The V call is TRBV5-1, the J call TRBJ1-4; 9 nucleotides align to TRBD1. The CDR3 totals 16 residues. Germline V gene data show CDR1 as SGHRS and CDR2 as YFSETQ. V shed 4 bases, J shed 2 bases, and the junction held 6 bases outside the gene matches. The CDR3 DNA reads as TGCGCCAGCAGCGTGGGACAGGGTTCTACTAATGAAAAACTGTTTTTT. Translated, it gives CASSVGQGSTNEKLFF. Full variable domain (missing parts from reference TRBV5-1 and TRBJ1-4): KAGVTQTPRYLIKTRGQQVTLSCSPISGHRSVSWYQQTPGQGLQFLFEYFSETQRNKGNFPGRFSGRQFSNSRSEMNVSTLELGDSALYLCASSVGQGSTNEKLFFGSGTQLSVL.

The V and J genes are TRBV5-1 and TRBJ1-1, with unresolved D. CDR1 is SGHRS, CDR2 YFSETQ, per germline. Trimming stripped 2 bases from V and 4 bases from J, with 12 bases between. This CDR3 comprises 14 residues. DNA for the CDR3: TGCGCCAGCAGCTTTGCTGCGTTGGGCACTGAAGCTTTCTTT. It codes for CASSFAALGTEAFF.

V and J are TRBV7-2 and TRBJ2-7, with D possibly being TRBD1 (6 bases). Germline V lookup: CDR1 SGHTA, CDR2 FQGNSA. Trimming cost V 0 bases and J 5 bases, with 17 bases left between them. The CDR3 totals 16 residues. Here the CDR3 reads CASSLAAGAVVHEQYF. CDR3 nucleotide sequence: TGTGCCAGCAGCTTAGCGGCAGGGGCTGTCGTTCACGAGCAGTACTTC.

This clonotype was picked up a small number of times. The chain links TRBV9 to TRBJ2-2; D perhaps matches TRBD2 (6 bases). Trimming removed 0 bases at V and 0 bases at J, with 18 bases between. The CDR3 length is 19 residues. Germline lookup yields CDR1 SGDLS and CDR2 YYNGEE. The DNA for the CDR3 is TGTGCCAGCAGCGTAGTAGGCCTAGCGTGGGTTTCGAACACCGGGGAGCTGTTTTTT. Translation: CASSVVGLAWVSNTGELFF. Complete variable domain (other parts from reference TRBV9 and TRBJ2-2): DSGVTQTPKHLITATGQRVTLRCSPRSGDLSVYWYQQSLDQGLQFLIQYYNGEERAKGNILERFSAQQFPDLHSELNLSSLELGDSALYFCASSVVGLAWVSNTGELFFGEGSRLTVL.

This clonotype has a handful of counts. The chain recombines TRBV7-9 with TRBJ2-3, with D perhaps given as TRBD1 or TRBD2 (5 bases each). Trimming left V 2 bases short and J 3 bases short, with 15 bases between. CDR1 and CDR2 from the germline V gene are SEHNR and FQNEAQ (reference sequence). This CDR3 comprises 16 residues. This chain's CDR3 is CASSLRGNSGTDTQYF. Written as DNA, the CDR3 is TGTGCCAGCAGCTTACGGGGCAACTCGGGTACAGATACGCAGTATTTT.

This clonotype turned up a few times. This chain links TRBV18 with TRBJ1-1, with D hard to call. V lost 3 bases, J lost 3 bases, and 20 bases lay in between. The CDR3 consists of 17 residues. Germline V gene data show CDR1 as KGHSH and CDR2 as LQKENI. This CDR3 reads CASSPLRRAGRHTEAFF. The CDR3 nucleotides are TGTGCCAGCTCACCCCTTCGAAGGGCGGGAAGGCACACTGAAGCTTTCTTT.

The rearrangement links TRBV25-1 to TRBJ1-2; D not certain. The CDR3 spans 15 residues. Germline V gene data show CDR1 as MGHDK and CDR2 as SYGVNS. V lost 6 bases, J lost 0 bases, and 14 bases lay in between. The CDR3 here is CASSDPGRPNYGYTF. Here the CDR3 DNA reads TGTGCCAGCAGCGACCCAGGACGACCTAACTATGGCTACACCTTC.

The chain carries TRBV6-2 or TRBV6-3 and TRBJ2-7, with D perhaps TRBD1 (5 bases). Germline CDR1 reads MNHEY; CDR2 reads SVGEGT. The germline V and J ends were trimmed by 0 bases and 2 bases, with 11 bases remaining between them. This CDR3 has 15 residues. CDR3 loop: CASSYSGVGPYEQYV. The DNA of the CDR3 is TGTGCCAGCAGTTACTCAGGGGTCGGTCCCTACGAGCAGTACGTC.

The chain recombines TRBV12-3 or TRBV12-4 with TRBJ2-7; D gene unclear. This CDR3 has 12 residues. V lost 5 bases, J lost 6 bases, and 11 bases lay in between. The CDR3, as DNA: TGTGCCAGCAGTCTAACAAGTTGCGAGCAGTACGTC. It yields the protein CASSLTSCEQYV.

This clonotype has more than one count but fewer than ten. This chain uses TRBV7-2 with TRBJ2-1; 7 bases match TRBD2. The CDR3 totals 13 residues. Trimming at V came to 4 bases and at J to 9 bases, leaving 6 bases not matched to a gene. CDR1 and CDR2 (germline): SGHTA, FQGNSA. This chain's CDR3 is CASSYTSAGEQFF. DNA for the CDR3: TGTGCCAGCAGCTACACTAGCGCTGGTGAGCAGTTCTTC. Variable domain in full (rest from reference TRBV7-2 and TRBJ2-1): GAGVSQSPSNKVTEKGKDVELRCDPISGHTALYWYRQSLGQGLEFLIYFQGNSAPDKSGLPSDRFSAERTGGSVSTLTIQRTQQEDSAVYLCASSYTSAGEQFFGPGTRLTVL.

The table lists this clonotype with a few counts. The chain links TRBV18 to TRBJ2-5; TRBD2 aligns across 12 bases. V was clipped by 0 bases and J by 4 bases; unmatched bases: 3. CDR3 length: 16 residues. CDR1 is KGHSH and CDR2 is LQKENI in the germline V gene. CDR3 region: CASSPPRLAGAETQYF. DNA for the CDR3: TGTGCCAGCTCACCACCGAGACTAGCGGGGGCAGAGACCCAGTACTTC.

The chain recombines TRBV7-2 with TRBJ1-1; D remains unclear. The CDR3 is made up of 14 amino acids. V lost 0 bases and J 7 bases, leaving 12 bases between the germline ends. In germline, CDR1 is SGHTA, CDR2 FQGNSA. DNA for the CDR3: TGTGCCAGCAGCTTAGCGTCGCGGGATTTTGAAGCTTTCTTT. Translation gives CASSLASRDFEAFF. Combining the CDR3 with reference TRBV7-2 and TRBJ1-1 gives the whole variable domain GAGVSQSPSNKVTEKGKDVELRCDPISGHTALYWYRQSLGQGLEFLIYFQGNSAPDKSGLPSDRFSAERTGGSVSTLTIQRTQQEDSAVYLCASSLASRDFEAFFGQGTRLTVV.